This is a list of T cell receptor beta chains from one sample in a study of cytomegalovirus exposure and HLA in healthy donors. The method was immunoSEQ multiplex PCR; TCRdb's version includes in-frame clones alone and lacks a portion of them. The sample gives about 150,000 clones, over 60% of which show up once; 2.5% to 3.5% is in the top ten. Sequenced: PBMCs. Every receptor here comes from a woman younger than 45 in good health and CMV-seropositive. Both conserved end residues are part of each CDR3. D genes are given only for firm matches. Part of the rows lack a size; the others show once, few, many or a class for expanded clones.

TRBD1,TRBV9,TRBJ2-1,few,CASSVAPGTEDNEQFF,TGTGCCAGCAGCGTAGCCCCCGGGACAGAGGACAATGAGCAGTTCTTC
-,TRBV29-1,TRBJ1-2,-,CSTRGGLGGYTF,TGCAGCACCCGGGGGGGGCTGGGTGGCTACACCTTC
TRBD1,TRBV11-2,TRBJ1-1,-,CASSHTGQGETEAFF,TGTGCCAGCAGCCACACTGGACAGGGTGAGACTGAAGCTTTCTTT
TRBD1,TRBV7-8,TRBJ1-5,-,CASSLGTGTQPQHF,TGTGCCAGCAGCTTGGGGACAGGGACTCAGCCCCAGCATTTT
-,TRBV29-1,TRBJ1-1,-,CSVFGLGQTQNTEAFF,TGCAGCGTTTTCGGTTTAGGACAGACCCAGAACACTGAAGCTTTCTTT
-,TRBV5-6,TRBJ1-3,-,CASRTVAGNTIYF,TGTGCCAGCAGGACAGTTGCGGGAAACACCATATATTTT
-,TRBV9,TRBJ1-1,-,CASSSPQDLQAFF,TGTGCCAGCAGCTCCCCCCAGGACTTGCAAGCTTTCTTT
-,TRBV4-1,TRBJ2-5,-,CASSQDRGFQETQYF,TGCGCCAGCAGCCAAGATCGGGGGTTCCAAGAGACCCAGTACTTC
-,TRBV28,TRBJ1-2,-,CASSFRGGSPYGYTF,TGTGCCAGCAGTTTTCGCGGGGGCAGCCCATATGGCTACACCTTC
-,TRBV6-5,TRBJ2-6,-,CASRYRETGANVLTF,TGTGCCAGCAGGTACAGGGAGACTGGGGCCAACGTCCTGACTTTC
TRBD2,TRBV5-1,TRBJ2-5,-,CASSLDSLAGETQYF,TGCGCCAGCAGCTTGGATAGCCTAGCGGGAGAGACCCAGTACTTC
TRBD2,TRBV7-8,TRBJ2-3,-,CASISSRDYTDTQYF,TGTGCCAGCATCAGCTCCCGGGACTACACAGATACGCAGTATTTT
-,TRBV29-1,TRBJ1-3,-,CSVERTEGNTIYF,TGCAGCGTTGAACGTACAGAAGGAAACACCATATATTTT
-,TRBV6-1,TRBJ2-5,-,CASSGWTSQETQYF,TGTGCCAGCAGTGGCTGGACTTCTCAAGAGACCCAGTACTTC
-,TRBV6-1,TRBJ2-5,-,CASIPGLYQETQYF,TGTGCCAGCATTCCCGGTCTATACCAAGAGACCCAGTACTTC
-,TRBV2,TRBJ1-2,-,CASSEERRYGYTF,TGTGCCAGCAGTGAAGAACGCAGATATGGCTACACCTTC
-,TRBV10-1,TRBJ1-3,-,CASSESHASSGNTIYF,TGCGCCAGCAGTGAGTCCCATGCTAGCTCTGGAAACACCATATATTTT
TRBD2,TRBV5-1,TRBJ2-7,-,CASTPGASGTYEQYF,TGCGCCAGCACTCCGGGGGCTAGCGGGACCTACGAGCAGTACTTC
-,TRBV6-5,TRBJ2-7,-,CASSSGTRGLYEQYF,TGTGCCAGCAGTTCCGGGACAAGAGGCTTATACGAGCAGTACTTC
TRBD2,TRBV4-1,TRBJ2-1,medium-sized,CASSPQGRGGSHEQFF,TGCGCCAGCAGCCCCCAGGGGCGGGGGGGTAGTCATGAGCAGTTCTTC
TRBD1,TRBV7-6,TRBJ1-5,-,CASSSGGTGGNQPQHF,TGTGCCAGCAGCTCAGGAGGGACAGGTGGCAATCAGCCCCAGCATTTT
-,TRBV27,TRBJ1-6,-,CASSLNGDSSALHF,TGTGCCAGCTCCCTCAACGGGGATTCTTCGGCCCTCCACTTT
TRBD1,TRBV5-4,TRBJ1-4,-,CASSSGRDSNEKLFF,TGTGCCAGCAGCTCGGGCCGGGACAGTAATGAAAAACTGTTTTTT
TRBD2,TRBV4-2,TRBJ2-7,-,CASSQPSEPSSGRVTYEQYF,TGTGCCAGCAGCCAACCAAGCGAACCCTCTAGCGGGAGGGTCACCTACGAGCAGTACTTC
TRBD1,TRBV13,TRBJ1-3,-,CASSFVGQGRNTIYF,TGTGCCAGCAGCTTTGTCGGACAGGGCAGAAACACCATATATTTT
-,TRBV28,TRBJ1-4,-,CASSTVWEEKLFF,TGTGCCAGCTCTACCGTTTGGGAGGAAAAACTGTTTTTT
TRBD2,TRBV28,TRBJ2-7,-,CASTLPGGTTSYEQYF,TGTGCCAGCACCCTCCCGGGGGGGACTACTTCTTACGAGCAGTACTTC
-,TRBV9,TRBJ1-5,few,CASSPGQGGPNQPQHF,TGTGCCAGCAGCCCAGGACAAGGGGGACCAAATCAGCCCCAGCATTTT
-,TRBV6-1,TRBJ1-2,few,CASSEANNYGYTF,TGTGCCAGCAGTGAGGCCAATAACTATGGCTACACCTTC
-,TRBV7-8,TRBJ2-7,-,CASSLQRYEQYF,TGTGCCAGCAGCCTCCAGAGGTACGAGCAGTACTTC
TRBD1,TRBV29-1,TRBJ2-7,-,CSVDGDRGSYEQYF,TGCAGCGTTGATGGGGACAGGGGCTCCTACGAGCAGTACTTC
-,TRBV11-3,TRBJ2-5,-,CASSKGHPGVETQYF,TGTGCCAGCAGCAAGGGACACCCGGGTGTAGAGACCCAGTACTTC
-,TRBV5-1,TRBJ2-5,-,CASSLGATALGETQYF,TGCGCCAGCAGCTTGGGTGCGACAGCTCTGGGGGAGACCCAGTACTTC
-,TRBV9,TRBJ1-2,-,CASSSGNYGYTF,TGTGCCAGCAGTTCCGGGAACTATGGCTACACCTTC
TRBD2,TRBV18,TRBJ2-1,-,CASSPWAGGSYNEQFF,TGTGCCAGCTCACCTTGGGCGGGAGGGTCCTACAATGAGCAGTTCTTC
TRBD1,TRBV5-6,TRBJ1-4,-,CASSSGTGEKLFF,TGTGCCAGCAGCTCCGGGACAGGGGAAAAACTGTTTTTT
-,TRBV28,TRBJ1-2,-,CASTLSFGFGYTF,TGTGCCAGCACTCTGTCCTTCGGGTTTGGCTACACCTTC
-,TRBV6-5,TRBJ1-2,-,CASRDTLYGYTF,TGTGCCAGTAGGGACACTCTCTATGGCTACACCTTC
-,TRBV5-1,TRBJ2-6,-,CASRSGANVLTF,TGCGCCAGTCGCTCTGGGGCCAACGTCCTGACTTTC
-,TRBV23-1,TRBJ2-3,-,CASSEIVDSRTDTQYF,TGCGCCAGCAGTGAAATCGTGGACAGCCGCACAGATACGCAGTATTTT
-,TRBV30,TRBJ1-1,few,CAWSSPNTEAFF,TGTGCCTGGAGCTCTCCGAACACTGAAGCTTTCTTT
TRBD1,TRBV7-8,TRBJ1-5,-,CASIPGGTGATNQPQHF,TGTGCCAGCATCCCAGGAGGGACAGGGGCGACCAATCAGCCCCAGCATTTT
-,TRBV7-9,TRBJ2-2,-,CASSSLTGYAGELFF,TGTGCCAGCAGCAGTTTAACAGGGTACGCCGGGGAGCTGTTTTTT
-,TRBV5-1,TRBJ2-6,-,CASSLPVPGANVLTF,TGCGCCAGCAGCTTGCCAGTCCCTGGGGCCAACGTCCTGACTTTC
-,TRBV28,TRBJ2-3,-,CASTRGNTQYF,TGTGCCAGCACCCGAGGGAATACGCAGTATTTT
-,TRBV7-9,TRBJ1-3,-,CASSFSGGQGGNTIYF,TGTGCCAGCAGCTTCTCGGGGGGGCAAGGAGGAAACACCATATATTTT
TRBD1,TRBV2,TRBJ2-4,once,CASLYDRESNIQYF,TGTGCCAGTCTATACGACAGGGAGTCAAACATTCAGTACTTC
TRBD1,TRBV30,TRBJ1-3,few,CAWSDQTGVDTIYF,TGTGCCTGGAGTGATCAAACAGGGGTTGACACCATATATTTT